The 26 T cell receptor beta chains given below trace back to one sample, sequenced in a study of blood T cell repertoires in COVID-19 (TCRdb year 2020). Library preparation used the immunoSEQ multiplex PCR assay. The immuneACCESS repertoire file appears here via TCRdb, limited to in-frame rearrangements. These files lack a portion of the clones; in checked studies, under half of the deficit traces to unresolved V genes, and the cause of the others is not known. This sample lists roughly 78,000 clones; approximately 86% were detected once. 1.5% to 2.5% of the sample is taken by the ten largest. The material sequenced was peripheral blood. These receptors all stem from an older woman with acute or convalescent COVID-19.

The V call is TRBV5-1, the J call TRBJ2-7; 10 nucleotides agree with TRBD1. Germline V gives CDR1 SGHRS, CDR2 YFSETQ. This CDR3 has 15 residues. The junction had 5 bases not matched to a gene; V was cut back by 3 bases and J by 2 bases. CDR3 region: CASSSGGQGTYEQYF. The DNA of the CDR3 is TGCGCCAGCAGCTCTGGGGGACAGGGGACCTACGAGCAGTACTTC.

The rearrangement links TRBV5-1 to TRBJ2-7; 10 nucleotides line up with TRBD1. The CDR3 is made up of 15 amino acids. The V gene's germline CDR1 is SGHRS and CDR2 YFSETQ. V lost 5 bases, J lost 7 bases, and 12 bases stayed unmatched. The CDR3 DNA is TGCGCCAGCAGGCAGACCGGGACAGGGGTTTCGGAGCAGTACTTC. It encodes CASRQTGTGVSEQYF.

This clone has just a few counts. The V call is TRBV7-2, the J call TRBJ2-5, with TRBD2 matching over 7 bases. The CDR3 runs 14 residues. With 1 base clipped from V and 3 bases from J, the junction kept 2 bases outside the gene matches. The germline CDR1 and CDR2 sequences are SGHTA and FQGNSA. CDR3 coding DNA: TGTGCCAGCAGCTTAGTGCTAGCGGAAGAGACCCAGTACTTC. The encoded protein is CASSLVLAEETQYF.

V is TRBV2 and J is TRBJ1-5; 9 positions agree with TRBD1. V shed 5 bases and J 3 bases; nucleotides not matched to a gene: 2. The CDR3 runs 14 residues. The germline CDR1 and CDR2 sequences are SNHLY and FYNNEI. CDR3 DNA sequence: TGTGCCAGCAGTACAGGGGGCAACAATCAGCCCCAGCATTTT. It specifies CASSTGGNNQPQHF.

The chain combines TRBV28 with TRBJ1-1; D is perhaps TRBD1 (6 bases). The CDR3 is 10 residues long. Trimming removed 7 bases at V and 11 bases at J, with 11 bases between. Germline V CDR1 and CDR2: MDHEN, SYDVKM. The CDR3 sequence: CASKRQDAFF. The CDR3 DNA reads as TGTGCCAGCAAAAGACAGGACGCTTTCTTT. The variable domain in full, with the rest retrieved from reference TRBV28 and TRBJ1-1, is DVKVTQSSRYLVKRTGEKVFLECVQDMDHENMFWYRQDPGLGLRLIYFSYDVKMKEKGDIPEGYSVSREKKERFSLILESASTNQTSMYLCASKRQDAFFGQGTRLTVV.

The chain uses TRBV9 and TRBJ2-1; the match to TRBD2 covers 10 bases. In germline, CDR1 is SGDLS, CDR2 YYNGEE. V shed 0 bases, J shed 4 bases, and the junction held 1 base outside the gene matches. The CDR3 is 15 residues long. CDR3 DNA: TGTGCCAGCAGCGTAGCACTAGCGGGGTACAATGAGCAGTTCTTC. This translates into CASSVALAGYNEQFF.

The V call is TRBV19, the J call TRBJ1-1; D may be TRBD1 (6 bases). Between the trimmed V and J ends, which lost 9 bases and 1 base, there was a span of 9 bases. Germline V gene data show CDR1 as LNHDA and CDR2 as SQIVND (reference sequence). The CDR3 spans 12 residues. The CDR3: CARGARNTEAFF. Here the CDR3 DNA reads TGTGCCAGGGGGGCCAGGAACACTGAAGCTTTCTTT. The full variable domain, in which reference TRBV19 and TRBJ1-1 provide the parts outside the CDR3, is DGGITQSPKYLFRKEGQNVTLSCEQNLNHDAMYWYRQDPGQGLRLIYYSQIVNDFQKGDIAEGYSVSREKKESFPLTVTSAQKNPTAFYLCARGARNTEAFFGQGTRLTVV.

The chain is built from TRBV6-5 and TRBJ2-1, with 7 bases fitting TRBD2. Trimming took 6 bases from V and 6 from J; bases not matched to a gene: 11. In germline, CDR1 is MNHEY, CDR2 SVGAGI. The CDR3 sequence is 15 residues long. This chain's CDR3 is CASRAGTNPSNEQFF. In nucleotides, the CDR3 is TGTGCCAGCAGAGCCGGGACTAACCCAAGCAATGAGCAGTTCTTC.

This clone is a singleton in its sample. The chain couples TRBV7-3 to TRBJ2-5; D is possibly TRBD2 (5 bases). V was trimmed by 5 bases and J by 5 bases, leaving 9 bases between them. The CDR3 loop spans 12 amino acids. CDR1 and CDR2 from the germline V gene are SGHTA and FQGTGA. CDR3 in DNA: TGTGCCAGCAGCCACCCGGGGGAGACCCAGTACTTC. This codes for CASSHPGETQYF.

Comment on this clone: One end of the junction does not line up with germline, which may come from a read error. The chain couples TRBV7-9 to TRBJ2-1; no firm D call. In germline, CDR1 is SEHNR, CDR2 FQNEAQ (reference sequence). CDR3 length: 8 residues. The CDR3 sequence: CASKPKLF. CDR3 DNA: TGTGCCAGCAAGCCGAAGCTCTTC.

V gene TRBV29-1 combines with J gene TRBJ1-1, with TRBD1 matching over 9 bases. Germline V gene sequence: CDR1 SQVTM, CDR2 ANQGSEA. Unmatched junction bases numbered 4, after V lost 4 bases and J lost 4 bases. The CDR3 totals 13 residues. The CDR3 protein is CSVVKDRGTEAFF. CDR3 coding DNA: TGCAGCGTTGTTAAGGACAGGGGCACTGAAGCTTTCTTT.

The chain recombines TRBV4-3 with TRBJ2-3; possibly TRBD2 for D (5 bases). The CDR3 has 17 residues. V was pared by 0 bases and J by 0 bases, with 13 bases between. The V gene's germline CDR1 is LGHNA and CDR2 YSLEER. The CDR3 coding sequence is TGCGCCAGCAGCCAAGACCTTCACCCGGGGAGCACAGATACGCAGTATTTT. It specifies CASSQDLHPGSTDTQYF.

The rearrangement uses TRBV7-2 and TRBJ2-7, with TRBD2 matching over 13 bases. V shed 2 bases, J shed 3 bases, and the junction held 10 bases outside the gene matches. This CDR3 region has 18 residues. The germline CDR1 and CDR2 sequences are SGHTA and FQGNSA. The CDR3 DNA follows: TGTGCCAGCAGCTTACCGGGACTAGCGGGGACGGACTACTACGAGCAGTACTTC. Protein: CASSLPGLAGTDYYEQYF.

J is TRBJ1-3 and V is TRBV28; D uncertain. Germline V CDR1 and CDR2: MDHEN, SYDVKM. V was cut by 2 bases and J by 0 bases, with 8 bases left in between. This CDR3 is built from 15 residues. CDR3 sequence reads: CASSLSPFSGNTIYF. CDR3 bases: TGTGCCAGCAGTTTAAGCCCTTTCTCTGGAAACACCATATATTTT.

V usage is TRBV10-3 and J usage is TRBJ1-1; D is ambiguous. The CDR3 consists of 11 residues. Per the germline V gene, CDR1 is ENHRY and CDR2 is SYGVKD. V lost 0 bases, J lost 7 bases, and 3 bases lay in between. The CDR3 DNA reads as TGTGCCATCAGTGAGTCGTATGAAGCTTTCTTT. Protein: CAISESYEAFF.

This clone was found once. The rearrangement uses TRBV4-2 and TRBJ2-2; no firm D call. This CDR3 has 14 residues. The germline V and J ends were trimmed by 1 base and 5 bases, with 8 bases remaining between them. Germline V gene lookup returns CDR1 LGHNA and CDR2 YNFKEQ. The CDR3 nucleotides read TGTGCCAGCAGCCAAGTTCTCTCGACCGGGGAGCTGTTTTTT. Amino acid sequence: CASSQVLSTGELFF.

This clone appeared once. This chain links TRBV6-5 with TRBJ1-6, with D perhaps TRBD1 (5 bases). CDR3 size: 16 residues. V lost 0 bases, J lost 5 bases, and 11 bases lay in between. Germline CDR1 is MNHEY and CDR2 is SVGAGI. In DNA form, the CDR3 reads TGTGCCAGCAGTTACTCGGGGGGTCTAAATAATTCACCCCTCCACTTT. Translation: CASSYSGGLNNSPLHF.

In DNA form, the CDR3 reads TGTGCCAGCAGCTCCTGGACGGGGAGCTCCTACAATGAGCAGTTCTTC. The encoded protein is CASSSWTGSSYNEQFF. This chain uses TRBV5-8 with TRBJ2-1; tentative D call: TRBD2 (5 bases). The CDR3 extends over 16 amino acids. Trimming removed 3 bases at V and 0 bases at J, with 13 bases between. The germline CDR1 and CDR2 sequences are SGHTS and YDEGEE.

The chain carries TRBV18 and TRBJ2-1; 9 bases match TRBD1. Germline trimming cut 2 bases from V and 4 bases from J; bases unmatched to any gene: 12. From germline, CDR1 is KGHSH and CDR2 LQKENI. The CDR3 totals 18 residues. This CDR3 is CASSPISSGTGRYNEQFF. CDR3 nucleotide sequence: TGTGCCAGCTCACCAATAAGCTCCGGGACAGGGAGGTACAATGAGCAGTTCTTC.

The J gene is TRBJ1-1, the V gene TRBV7-9; tentative D call: TRBD1 (6 bases). Deletions cut 5 bases from V and 4 bases from J, with 14 bases between. This CDR3 region has 14 residues. CDR1 SEHNR and CDR2 FQNEAQ come from the germline V gene (reference sequence). The CDR3 DNA sequence: TGTGCCAGCAGCAAAGTAGGGGGTATCACTGAAGCTTTCTTT. Protein: CASSKVGGITEAFF.

The chain is built from TRBV4-2 and TRBJ1-3, with 10 bases identical to TRBD1. Germline values: CDR1 LGHNA, CDR2 YNFKEQ. This CDR3 has 16 amino acids. The ends lost 1 base at V and 7 bases at J; junction bases unmatched: 7. CDR3 sequence (DNA): TGTGCCAGCAGCCAAGGAGGGGGACAGGGGTTGAACACCATATATTTT. It is translated as CASSQGGGQGLNTIYF.

The V call is TRBV29-1, the J call TRBJ2-1; 13 nucleotides align to TRBD2. The V segment lost 6 bases and the J segment 7 bases; nucleotides outside the gene matches: 6. CDR1 and CDR2 (germline): SQVTM, ANQGSEA. There are 14 residues in the CDR3. The CDR3 is CSVTGTSGKNEQFF. The CDR3 coding sequence is TGCAGCGTGACCGGGACTAGCGGGAAAAATGAGCAGTTCTTC.

V and J are TRBV5-6 and TRBJ1-2; 8 nucleotides agree with TRBD1. V gave up 5 bases and J gave up 5 bases; unmatched junction bases: 5. Germline loops: CDR1 SGHDT, CDR2 YYEEEE. The CDR3 is 13 residues long. CDR3 nucleotides: TGTGCCAGCAGAGGACAGGGAGGTTATGGCTACACCTTC. As protein: CASRGQGGYGYTF.

The chain combines TRBV5-5 with TRBJ1-1; possibly TRBD1 for D (5 bases). The germline V and J ends were trimmed by 5 bases and 8 bases, with 16 bases remaining between them. CDR3 length equals 13 residues. In germline, CDR1 is SGHKS, CDR2 YYEKEE (reference sequence). This CDR3 is CASSRAGQREAFF. As DNA, the CDR3 is TGTGCCAGCAGTCGGGCAGGACAAAGAGAAGCTTTCTTT.

This chain connects TRBV10-2 to TRBJ2-7; weak D call: TRBD2 (6 bases). CDR3 size: 14 residues. Germline V gene lookup returns CDR1 WSHSY and CDR2 SAAADI. The ends were cut back, 2 bases at V and 4 bases at J, with 12 bases in the middle. The CDR3 nucleotides are TGCGCCAGCAGTGAGGCAGGCGGGGAGTACGAGCAGTACTTC. Translating gives CASSEAGGEYEQYF.

The chain uses TRBV7-9 and TRBJ1-2; D might be TRBD1 (6 bases). This CDR3 has 14 residues. Trimming removed 5 bases from V and 3 bases from J, with 13 bases in between. From germline, CDR1 is SEHNR and CDR2 FQNEAQ (reference sequence). CDR3 residues: CASSLQGIDYGYTF. The DNA of the CDR3 is TGTGCCAGCAGCCTCCAGGGGATTGACTATGGCTACACCTTC.